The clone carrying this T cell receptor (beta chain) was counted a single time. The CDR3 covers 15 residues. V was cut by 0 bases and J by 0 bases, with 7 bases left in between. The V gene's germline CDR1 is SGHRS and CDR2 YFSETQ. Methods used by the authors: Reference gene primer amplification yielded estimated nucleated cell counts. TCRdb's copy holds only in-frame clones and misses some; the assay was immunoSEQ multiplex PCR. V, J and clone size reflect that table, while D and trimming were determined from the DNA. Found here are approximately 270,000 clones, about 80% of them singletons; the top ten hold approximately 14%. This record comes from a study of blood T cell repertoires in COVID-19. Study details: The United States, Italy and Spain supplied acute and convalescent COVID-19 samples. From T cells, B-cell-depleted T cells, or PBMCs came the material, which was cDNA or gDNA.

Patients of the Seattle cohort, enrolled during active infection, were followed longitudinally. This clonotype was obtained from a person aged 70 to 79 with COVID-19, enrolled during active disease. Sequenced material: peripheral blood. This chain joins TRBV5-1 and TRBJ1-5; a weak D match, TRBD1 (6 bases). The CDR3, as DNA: TGCGCCAGCAGCTTGGGGGACAATAGCAATCAGCCCCAGCATTTT. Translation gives CASSLGDNSNQPQHF.